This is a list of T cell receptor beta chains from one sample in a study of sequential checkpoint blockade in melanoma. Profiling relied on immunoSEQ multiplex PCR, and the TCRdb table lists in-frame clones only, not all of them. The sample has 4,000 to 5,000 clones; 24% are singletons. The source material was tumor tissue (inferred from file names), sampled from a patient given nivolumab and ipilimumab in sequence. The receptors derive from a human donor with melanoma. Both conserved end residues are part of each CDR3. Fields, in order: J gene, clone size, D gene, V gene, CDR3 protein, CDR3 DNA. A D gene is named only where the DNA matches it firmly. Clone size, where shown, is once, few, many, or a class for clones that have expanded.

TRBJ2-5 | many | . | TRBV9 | CASSQYLKQETQYF | TGTGCCAGCAGCCAATACCTGAAGCAAGAGACCCAGTACTTC
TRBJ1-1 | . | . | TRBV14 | CASSPDPHLMNTEAFF | TGTGCCAGCAGCCCCGACCCACATTTAATGAACACTGAAGCTTTCTTT
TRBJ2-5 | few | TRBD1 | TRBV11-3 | CASSTETGAKTQYF | TGTGCCAGCAGCACGGAGACAGGGGCAAAGACCCAGTACTTC
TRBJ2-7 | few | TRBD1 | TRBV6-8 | CASSKDRGAYEQYF | TGTGCCAGCAGTAAAGACAGGGGAGCCTACGAGCAGTACTTC
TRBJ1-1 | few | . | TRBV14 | CASRGISEAFF | TGTGCCAGCAGGGGAATCTCTGAAGCTTTCTTT
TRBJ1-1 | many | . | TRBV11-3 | CASSSYTGSTEAFF | TGTGCCAGCAGCTCCTATACAGGGAGCACTGAAGCTTTCTTT
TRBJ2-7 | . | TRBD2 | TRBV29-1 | CSVAGLAGVPSYEQYF | TGCAGCGTTGCGGGATTAGCGGGAGTGCCGTCCTACGAGCAGTACTTC
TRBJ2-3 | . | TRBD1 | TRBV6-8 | CAISPGQTPSTDTQYF | TGTGCCATCAGTCCGGGACAGACCCCCAGCACAGATACGCAGTATTTT
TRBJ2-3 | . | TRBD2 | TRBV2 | CASSRGFAGVGTDTQYF | TGTGCCAGCAGCCGGGGGTTTGCGGGAGTGGGCACAGATACGCAGTATTTT
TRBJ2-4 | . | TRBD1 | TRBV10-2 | CASRGQGGTIQYF | TGCGCCAGCAGAGGACAGGGTGGCACCATTCAGTACTTC
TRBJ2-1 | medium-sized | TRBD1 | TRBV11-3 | CASSLGTGYHEQFF | TGTGCCAGCAGCTTAGGGACAGGGTATCATGAGCAGTTCTTC
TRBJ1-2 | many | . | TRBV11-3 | CASSLGSGANYGYTF | TGTGCCAGCAGCTTGGGGTCAGGGGCTAACTATGGCTACACCTTC
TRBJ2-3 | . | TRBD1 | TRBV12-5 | CASGQPTGAADTQYF | TGTGCTAGTGGCCAACCAACAGGGGCGGCAGATACGCAGTATTTT
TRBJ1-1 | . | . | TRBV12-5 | CASIESPEAFF | TGTGCCAGCATAGAGTCCCCTGAAGCTTTCTTT
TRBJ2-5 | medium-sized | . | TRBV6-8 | CASSDRPPGALQETQYF | TGTGCCAGCAGTGATAGACCCCCGGGGGCTCTACAAGAGACCCAGTACTTC
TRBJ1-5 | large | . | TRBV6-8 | CASSYSGGTMEGTNQPQHF | TGTGCCAGCAGTTACAGTGGGGGCACGATGGAGGGGACCAATCAGCCCCAGCATTTT
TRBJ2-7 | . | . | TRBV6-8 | CASRALSSEQYF | TGTGCCAGCAGGGCGCTTTCGTCTGAGCAGTACTTC
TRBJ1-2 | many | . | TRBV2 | CASRAGSYGYTF | TGTGCCAGCAGAGCAGGATCTTATGGCTACACCTTC
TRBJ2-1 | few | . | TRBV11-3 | CASSWAGDSYNEQFF | TGTGCCAGCAGTTGGGCTGGGGACTCCTACAATGAGCAGTTCTTC
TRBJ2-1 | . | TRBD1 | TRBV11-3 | CASSLFGDRGLNEQFF | TGTGCCAGCAGCTTATTTGGGGACAGGGGGCTCAATGAGCAGTTCTTC